Listed below are T cell receptor beta chains from one sample, sequenced in a study of T-cell reconstitution after alpha-beta-depleted transplantation in children. TCRdb reanalysed the PCR reads using MiXCR and keeps one entry per CDR3 protein. The table has approximately 45,000 distinct CDR3 sequences, about 50% seen once; the top ten hold about two fifths. The sample consisted of peripheral blood, taken before TCRalphabeta/CD19-depleted stem cell transplant. The receptor set was obtained from a boy younger than two with SCID, due to receive a stem cell transplant. The CDR3 runs from the conserved cysteine through the conserved F or W. A D gene is named only where the DNA matches it firmly. Size tells how often a clone was seen (once, few, many) or the class of an expanded clone, and some rows leave it out.

CDR3 protein | CDR3 DNA | D gene | clone size | J gene | V gene
CASSFSGGWNNEQFF | TGTGCCAGCAGCTTTAGCGGTGGTTGGAACAATGAGCAGTTCTTC | - | - | TRBJ2-1 | TRBV7-3
CASSQGLAGAPTQTQYF | TGTGCCAGCAGCCAAGGACTAGCGGGGGCCCCGACCCAGACCCAGTACTTC | TRBD2 | many | TRBJ2-5 | TRBV7-2
CASSEPQETQYF | TGTGCCAGCAGTGAGCCGCAAGAGACCCAGTACTTC | - | - | TRBJ2-5 | TRBV25-1
CSATGTRRFNLEQYF | TGCAGTGCCACAGGGACCCGAAGGTTCAACCTCGAGCAGTACTTC | - | - | TRBJ2-7 | TRBV20-1
CASSGTDNSYEQYF | TGCGCCAGCAGCGGGACCGATAATTCCTACGAGCAGTACTTC | - | - | TRBJ2-7 | TRBV5-1
CASSLYTGRQRALETQYF | TGTGCCAGCAGCCTATACACCGGGCGGCAGCGGGCCCTAGAGACCCAGTACTTC | - | few | TRBJ2-5 | TRBV7-6
CASSLTGTSYEQYF | TGTGCCAGCAGTTTAACCGGGACGTCGTACGAGCAGTACTTC | - | - | TRBJ2-7 | TRBV28
CASSQDIGKNIQYF | TGCGCCAGCAGCCAAGATATTGGGAAAAACATTCAGTACTTC | - | - | TRBJ2-4 | TRBV4-3
CASSAGEIEPQHF | TGTGCCAGCAGTGCCGGGGAGATTGAGCCCCAGCATTTT | - | - | TRBJ1-5 | TRBV7-3
CSASLSQCKNIQYF | TGCAGTGCTAGCCTTTCTCAGTGCAAAAACATTCAGTACTTC | - | - | TRBJ2-4 | TRBV20-1
CASSPRTEAEAFF | TGTGCCAGCAGCCCCAGGACAGAAGCTGAAGCTTTCTTT | - | - | TRBJ1-1 | TRBV7-2
CASSLQPYEQYF | TGTGCCAGCAGCTTGCAGCCCTACGAGCAGTACTTC | - | few | TRBJ2-7 | TRBV2
CSARVTRGSYNEQFF | TGCAGTGCTAGAGTTACTAGAGGCTCCTACAATGAGCAGTTCTTC | - | few | TRBJ2-1 | TRBV20-1
CASSLGLPGDEQYF | TGTGCCAGCAGCTTGGGACTTCCAGGGGACGAGCAGTACTTC | - | - | TRBJ2-7 | TRBV11-3
CASSPGTESYEQYF | TGTGCCAGCAGTCCCGGGACGGAATCCTACGAGCAGTACTTC | - | - | TRBJ2-7 | TRBV12-3/TRBV12-4
CASSQELGLNYGYTF | TGTGCCAGCAGCCAAGAACTGGGACTTAACTATGGCTACACCTTC | - | few | TRBJ1-2 | TRBV4-2
CASSLGGGFTDTQYF | TGTGCCAGCAGCTTAGGGGGGGGCTTCACAGATACGCAGTATTTT | - | - | TRBJ2-3 | TRBV7-2
CASSLMLRARDTEAFF | TGTGCCAGCAGCTTAATGCTGCGGGCCAGGGACACTGAAGCTTTCTTT | - | many | TRBJ1-1 | TRBV7-2
CASSPQGNTGELFF | TGTGCCAGCAGCCCCCAGGGGAACACCGGGGAGCTGTTTTTT | - | - | TRBJ2-2 | TRBV7-6
CASSQGGGGRETQYF | TGCGCCAGCAGCCAAGGAGGTGGAGGAAGAGAGACCCAGTACTTC | - | - | TRBJ2-5 | TRBV4-3
CASSLQSRGIETQYF | TGTGCCAGCAGCTTGCAATCCCGAGGGATAGAGACCCAGTACTTC | - | - | TRBJ2-5 | TRBV5-4
CASSSRKTGAFFGELFF | TGTGCCAGCAGTTCCAGGAAGACAGGGGCGTTCTTCGGGGAGCTGTTTTTT | TRBD1 | few | TRBJ2-2 | TRBV12-3/TRBV12-4
CASKLTAATNEKLFF | TGCGCCAGTAAGTTGACGGCCGCAACTAATGAAAAACTGTTTTTT | - | once | TRBJ1-4 | TRBV4-1
CASSGRGGEDTQYF | TGTGCCAGCAGTGGGCGGGGGGGCGAAGATACGCAGTATTTT | TRBD2 | - | TRBJ2-3 | TRBV6-4